Reported below is one T cell receptor (beta chain). What it binds is unknown. Other nucleotide sequences from this sample produce the same CDR3. These data are taken from a study of T cell responses to AZD1222 COVID-19 vaccine. Study observations and caveats: Two AZD1222 doses significantly raised spike-specific TCR breadth and depth over controls.

Sequenced by immunoSEQ multiplex PCR; TCRdb stores in-frame clones only, minus some. This repertoire shows over 120,000 clones, around 90% found once; its top ten account for about 4.8%. CDR1 and CDR2 from the germline V gene are SGHAT and FQNNGV. With 1 base removed from V and 4 bases from J, the gap between germline ends came to 5 bases. This CDR3 contains 13 residues. The TCR was taken from an adult in good health. V usage is TRBV11-2 and J usage is TRBJ2-1, with D perhaps matching TRBD2 (5 bases). Sample: peripheral blood, taken on day 0 of AZD1222 vaccination. CDR3: CASSLGGYNEQFF. In nucleotides, the CDR3 is TGTGCCAGCAGCTTAGGCGGGTACAATGAGCAGTTCTTC.